This T cell receptor (beta chain) was sequenced in a study of shared clonotypes between healthy human individuals. For the study at large: Contributing individuals were two females and three males aged 18 to 49. Overall study findings and caveats: Estimated clonotype richness was generally higher in naive than memory subsets.

The V segment lost 6 bases and the J segment 1 base; nucleotides outside the gene matches: 9. This CDR3 is 16 amino acids long. Germline V gene data show CDR1 as MNHNY and CDR2 as SVGAGI (reference sequence). Replicate PCRs for sorted subsets used approximately 220 ng DNA; this equaled 30,000 to 35,000 T cell genomes. The method was immunoSEQ multiplex PCR; TCRdb's version includes in-frame clones alone and lacks a portion of them. Of about 2.4 million clones in the sample, 93% were seen once. Everyone who donated was a Caucasian adult who lived in Nashville, Tennessee. A note on this clone: Its antigen is as yet unknown.

The TCR originated in a man aged 18 to 35 in good health. Some clones in this sample may be carry-over from other donors' samples. The sequencing sample was made of naive CD4+ T cells from PBMCs. Subset in this sample: CD45RA+ positively selected. The V call is TRBV6-6, the J call TRBJ1-5, with 7 positions matching TRBD1. The DNA of the CDR3 is TGTGCCAGCAGGAAAACACAGGGGCAAAGCAATCAGCCCCAGCATTTT. Protein product: CASRKTQGQSNQPQHF.